This T cell receptor beta chain was found in a study of CD8+ T cells in alopecia areata. About this clone itself: Its antigen is undetermined.

This CDR3 region has 19 residues. Trimming cost V 3 bases and J 0 bases; bases outside gene matches: 14. Germline V CDR1 and CDR2: GTSNPN, SVGIG (reference sequence). The treatment is: oral pan-JAK inhibitor, 5-10 mg twice daily. Those with alopecia areata gave lesional scalp punch biopsies and peripheral blood. cDNA reverse transcribed from extracted RNA served as the sequencing template. Assay: immunoSEQ multiplex PCR; the TCRdb copy retains only in-frame clones and omits some. The sample includes 200,000 to 250,000 clones, around three fifths of them seen just once. Broader study findings: Scalp clonality and expanded CD8+ clones among the top 100 were significantly decreased by tofacitinib. In scalp and blood during tofacitinib, many expanded lesional clones persisted.

This chain connects TRBV30 to TRBJ2-3; 11 bases map to TRBD2. The receptor was derived from a human donor with alopecia areata. Sample: CD4+ T cells sorted from blood, taken at week 4, from a patient treated with tofacitinib. The CDR3 coding sequence is TGTGCCTGGAGCCCCAGGAGGCTAGCGGGGGGCCATAGCACAGATACGCAGTATTTT. Protein product: CAWSPRRLAGGHSTDTQYF.